This entry concerns a single T cell receptor (beta chain). Antigen unknown. Trimming left V 5 bases short and J 1 base short, with 12 bases between. Looked up from germline, CDR1 is SGHRS and CDR2 is YFSETQ. This CDR3 has 14 residues. This entry belongs to a study of shared clonotypes between healthy human individuals. Whole-study findings and limits: Clonotype sharing among donors, it was expected, would be affected by sequencing depth.

Method: immunoSEQ multiplex PCR; TCRdb's copy keeps in-frame clones and lacks some. The top ten clones hold 0.36% of a sample with 1,500,000 or so clones, approximately 98.5% of them seen once. The specimen sequenced was naive CD4+ T cells sorted from blood. Sample subset: CD45RA+ positively selected. This chain joins TRBV5-1 and TRBJ2-5, with D possibly TRBD2 on 7 matching bases. This TCR derives from a man aged 25-45 years in good health. This chain's CDR3 is CASRGGGSQETQYF. The CDR3 nucleotides read TGCGCCAGCAGGGGGGGCGGGAGCCAAGAGACCCAGTACTTC.